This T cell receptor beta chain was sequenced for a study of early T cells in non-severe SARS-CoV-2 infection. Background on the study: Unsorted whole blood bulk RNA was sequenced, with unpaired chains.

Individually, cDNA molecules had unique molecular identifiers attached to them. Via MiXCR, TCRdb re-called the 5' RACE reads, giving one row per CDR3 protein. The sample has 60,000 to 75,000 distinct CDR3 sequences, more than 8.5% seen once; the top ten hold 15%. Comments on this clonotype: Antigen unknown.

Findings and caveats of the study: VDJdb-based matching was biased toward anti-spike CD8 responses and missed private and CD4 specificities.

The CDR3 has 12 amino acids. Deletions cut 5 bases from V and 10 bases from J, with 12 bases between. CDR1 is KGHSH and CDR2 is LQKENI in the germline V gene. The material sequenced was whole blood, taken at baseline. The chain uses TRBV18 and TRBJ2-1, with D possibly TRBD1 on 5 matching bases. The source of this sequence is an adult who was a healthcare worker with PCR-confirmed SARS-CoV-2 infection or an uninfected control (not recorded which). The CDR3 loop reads CASSFDSAEQFF. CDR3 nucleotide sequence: TGTGCCAGCTCATTTGACAGTGCAGAGCAGTTCTTC.